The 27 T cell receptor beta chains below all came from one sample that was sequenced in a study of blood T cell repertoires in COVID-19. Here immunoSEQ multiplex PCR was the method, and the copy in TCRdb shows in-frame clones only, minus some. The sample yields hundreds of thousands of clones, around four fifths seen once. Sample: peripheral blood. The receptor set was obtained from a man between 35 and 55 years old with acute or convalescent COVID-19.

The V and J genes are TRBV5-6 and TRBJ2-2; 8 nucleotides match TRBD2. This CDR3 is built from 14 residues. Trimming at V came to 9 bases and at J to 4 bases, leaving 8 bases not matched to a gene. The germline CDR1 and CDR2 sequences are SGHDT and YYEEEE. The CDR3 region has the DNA TGTGCCACCCAGATAGCGGGAACCACCGGGGAGCTGTTTTTT. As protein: CATQIAGTTGELFF.

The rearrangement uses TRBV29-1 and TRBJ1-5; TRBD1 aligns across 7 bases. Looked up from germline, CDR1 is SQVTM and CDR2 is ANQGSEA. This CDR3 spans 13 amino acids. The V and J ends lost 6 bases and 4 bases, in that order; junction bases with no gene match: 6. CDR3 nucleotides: TGCAGCGTAGGCCAGGGGGAAAATCAGCCCCAGCATTTT. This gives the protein CSVGQGENQPQHF.

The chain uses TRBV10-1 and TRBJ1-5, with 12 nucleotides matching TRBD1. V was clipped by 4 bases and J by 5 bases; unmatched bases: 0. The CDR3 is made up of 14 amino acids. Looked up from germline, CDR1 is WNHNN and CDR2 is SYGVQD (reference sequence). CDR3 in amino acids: CASSGDRGHQPQHF. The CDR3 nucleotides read TGCGCCAGCAGTGGGGACAGGGGGCATCAGCCCCAGCATTTT.

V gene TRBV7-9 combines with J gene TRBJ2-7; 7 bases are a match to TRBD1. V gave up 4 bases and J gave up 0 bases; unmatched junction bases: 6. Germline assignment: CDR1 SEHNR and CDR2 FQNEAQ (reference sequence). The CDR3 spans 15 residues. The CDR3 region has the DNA TGTGCCAGCAGCTCGTCCCGGGACAGCTCCTACGAGCAGTACTTC. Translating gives CASSSSRDSSYEQYF. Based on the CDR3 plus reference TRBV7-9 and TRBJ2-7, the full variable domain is DTGVSQNPRHKITKRGQNVTFRCDPISEHNRLYWYRQTLGQGPEFLTYFQNEAQLEKSRLLSDRFSAERPKGSFSTLEIQRTEQGDSAMYLCASSSSRDSSYEQYFGPGTRLTVT.

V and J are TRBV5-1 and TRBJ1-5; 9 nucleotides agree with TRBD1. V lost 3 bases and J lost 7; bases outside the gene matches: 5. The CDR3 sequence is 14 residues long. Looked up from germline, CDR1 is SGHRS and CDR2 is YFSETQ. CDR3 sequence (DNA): TGCGCCAGCAGCTACACAGGGGGCGGACAGCCCCAGCATTTT. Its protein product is CASSYTGGGQPQHF.

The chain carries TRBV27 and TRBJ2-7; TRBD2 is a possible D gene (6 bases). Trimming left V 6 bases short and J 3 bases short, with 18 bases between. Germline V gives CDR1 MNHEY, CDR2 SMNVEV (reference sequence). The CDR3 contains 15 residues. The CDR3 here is CASSFRGTSSYEQYF. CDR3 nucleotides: TGTGCCAGCAGCTTCCGGGGGACGAGCAGCTACGAGCAGTACTTC.

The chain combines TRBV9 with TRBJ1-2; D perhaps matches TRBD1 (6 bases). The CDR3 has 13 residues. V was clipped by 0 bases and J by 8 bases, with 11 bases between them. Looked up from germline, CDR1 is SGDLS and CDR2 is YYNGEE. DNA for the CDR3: TGTGCCAGCAGCGTAGGGACAGCGTCGGGCTACACCTTC. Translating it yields CASSVGTASGYTF. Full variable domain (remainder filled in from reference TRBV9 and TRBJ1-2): DSGVTQTPKHLITATGQRVTLRCSPRSGDLSVYWYQQSLDQGLQFLIQYYNGEERAKGNILERFSAQQFPDLHSELNLSSLELGDSALYFCASSVGTASGYTFGSGTRLTVV.

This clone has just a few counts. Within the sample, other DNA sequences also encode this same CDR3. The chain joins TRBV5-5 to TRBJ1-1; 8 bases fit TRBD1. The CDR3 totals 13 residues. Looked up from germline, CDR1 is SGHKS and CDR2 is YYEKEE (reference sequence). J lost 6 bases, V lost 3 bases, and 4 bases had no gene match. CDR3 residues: CASSSGTGSEAFF. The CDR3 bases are TGTGCCAGCAGCTCCGGGACAGGCTCTGAAGCTTTCTTT.

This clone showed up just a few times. The CDR3, as DNA: TGTGCCGGGACAGGGGTATTTGGAAACACCATATATTTT. It codes for CAGTGVFGNTIYF. The chain carries TRBV30 and TRBJ1-3, with TRBD1 matching over 10 bases. In germline, CDR1 is GTSNPN, CDR2 SVGIG (reference sequence). The V segment lost 8 bases and the J segment 3 bases; nucleotides outside the gene matches: 4. The CDR3 sequence is 13 residues long.

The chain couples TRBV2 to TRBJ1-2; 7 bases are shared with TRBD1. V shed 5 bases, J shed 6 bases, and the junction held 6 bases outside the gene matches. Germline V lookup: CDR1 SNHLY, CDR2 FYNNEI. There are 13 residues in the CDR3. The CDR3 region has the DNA TGTGCCAGCAGTCTCCGGACAGGAGATGGCTACACCTTC. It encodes CASSLRTGDGYTF. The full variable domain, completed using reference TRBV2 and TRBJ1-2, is EPEVTQTPSHQVTQMGQEVILRCVPISNHLYFYWYRQILGQKVEFLVSFYNNEISEKSEIFDDQFSVERPDGSNFTLKIRSTKLEDSAMYFCASSLRTGDGYTFGSGTRLTVV.

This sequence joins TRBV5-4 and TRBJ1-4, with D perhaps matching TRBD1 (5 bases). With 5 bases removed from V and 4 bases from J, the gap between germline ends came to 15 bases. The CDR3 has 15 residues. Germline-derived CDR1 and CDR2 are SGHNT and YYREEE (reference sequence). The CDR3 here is CASSSRDSLNEKLFF. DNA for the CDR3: TGTGCCAGCAGTTCCCGAGACAGCCTTAATGAAAAACTGTTTTTT. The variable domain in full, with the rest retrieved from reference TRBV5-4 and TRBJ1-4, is ETGVTQSPTHLIKTRGQQVTLRCSSQSGHNTVSWYQQALGQGPQFIFQYYREEENGRGNFPPRFSGLQFPNYSSELNVNALELDDSALYLCASSSRDSLNEKLFFGSGTQLSVL.

The CDR3 sequence: CASTMPGGYNEQFF. In nucleotides, the CDR3 is TGTGCCAGTACTATGCCGGGGGGTTACAATGAGCAGTTCTTC. The chain is built from TRBV19 and TRBJ2-1; TRBD2 matches 7 bases. From germline, CDR1 is LNHDA and CDR2 SQIVND (reference sequence). The CDR3 covers 14 residues. V was pared by 7 bases and J by 4 bases, with 7 bases of the junction left unmatched.

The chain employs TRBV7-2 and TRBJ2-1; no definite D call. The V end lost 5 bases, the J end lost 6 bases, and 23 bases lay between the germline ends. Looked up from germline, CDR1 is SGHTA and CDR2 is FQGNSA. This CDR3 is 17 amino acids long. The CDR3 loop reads CASSNRWAHLSGNEQFF. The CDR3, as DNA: TGTGCCAGCAGCAACCGATGGGCGCACTTGTCTGGCAATGAGCAGTTCTTC.

The CDR3 here is CATSDRGTDTQYF. The CDR3 DNA is TGTGCCACCAGTGACAGGGGCACAGATACGCAGTATTTT. J is TRBJ2-3 and V is TRBV24-1, with TRBD1 as a possible D gene (5 bases). Germline CDR1 KGHDR, CDR2 SFDVKD. The CDR3 consists of 13 residues. Trimming removed 4 bases at V and 1 base at J, with 5 bases between.

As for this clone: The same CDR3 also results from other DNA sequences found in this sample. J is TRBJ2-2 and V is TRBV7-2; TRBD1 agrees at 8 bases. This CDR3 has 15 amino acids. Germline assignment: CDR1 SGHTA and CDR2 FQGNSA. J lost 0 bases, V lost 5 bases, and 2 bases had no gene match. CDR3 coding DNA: TGTGCCAGCAGCCCAGGGGGCGCGAACACCGGGGAGCTGTTTTTT. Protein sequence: CASSPGGANTGELFF.

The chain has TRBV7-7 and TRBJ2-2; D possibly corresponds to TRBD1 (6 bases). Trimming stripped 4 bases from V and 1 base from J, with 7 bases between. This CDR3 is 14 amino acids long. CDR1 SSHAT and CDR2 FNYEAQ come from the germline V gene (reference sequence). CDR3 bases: TGTGCCAGCAGCTCGACAGGGAACACCGGGGAGCTGTTTTTT. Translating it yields CASSSTGNTGELFF. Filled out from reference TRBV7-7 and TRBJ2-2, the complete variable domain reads GAGVSQSPRYKVTKRGQDVTLRCDPISSHATLYWYQQALGQGPEFLTYFNYEAQPDKSGLPSDRFSAERPEGSISTLTIQRTEQRDSAMYRCASSSTGNTGELFFGEGSRLTVL.

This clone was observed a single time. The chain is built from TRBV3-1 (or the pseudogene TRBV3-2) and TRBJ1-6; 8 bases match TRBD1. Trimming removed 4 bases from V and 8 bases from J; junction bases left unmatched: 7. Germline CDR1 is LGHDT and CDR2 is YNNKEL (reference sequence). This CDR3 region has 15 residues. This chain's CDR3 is CASSPTRTGYSPLHF. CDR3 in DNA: TGTGCCAGCAGCCCTACCCGGACAGGGTATTCACCCCTCCACTTT.

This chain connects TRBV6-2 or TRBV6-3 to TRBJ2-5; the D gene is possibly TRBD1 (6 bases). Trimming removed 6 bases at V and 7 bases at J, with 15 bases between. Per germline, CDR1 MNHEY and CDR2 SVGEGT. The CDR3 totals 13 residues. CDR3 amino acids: CASSVDRPTTQYF. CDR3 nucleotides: TGTGCCAGCAGCGTTGACAGGCCAACGACCCAGTACTTC.

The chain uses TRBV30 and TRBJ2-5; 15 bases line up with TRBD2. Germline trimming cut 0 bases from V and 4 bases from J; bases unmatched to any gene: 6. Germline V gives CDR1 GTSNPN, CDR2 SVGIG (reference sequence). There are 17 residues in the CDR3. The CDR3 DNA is TGTGCCTGGAGTGTACGCGGACTAGCGGGAGGGTCAGAGACCCAGTACTTC. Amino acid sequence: CAWSVRGLAGGSETQYF.

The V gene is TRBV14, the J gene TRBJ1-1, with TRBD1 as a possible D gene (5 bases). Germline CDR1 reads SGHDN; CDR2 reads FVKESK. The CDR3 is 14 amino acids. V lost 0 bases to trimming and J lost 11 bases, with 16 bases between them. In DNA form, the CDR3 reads TGTGCCAGCAGCCAAGATCTTGTAACAGGCGAGGCTTTCTTT. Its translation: CASSQDLVTGEAFF.

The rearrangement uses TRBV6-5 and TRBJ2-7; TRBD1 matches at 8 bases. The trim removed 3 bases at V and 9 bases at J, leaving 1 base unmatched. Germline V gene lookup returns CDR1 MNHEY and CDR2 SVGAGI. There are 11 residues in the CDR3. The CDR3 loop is CASSYGTGQYF. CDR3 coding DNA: TGTGCCAGCAGTTATGGGACAGGGCAGTACTTC.

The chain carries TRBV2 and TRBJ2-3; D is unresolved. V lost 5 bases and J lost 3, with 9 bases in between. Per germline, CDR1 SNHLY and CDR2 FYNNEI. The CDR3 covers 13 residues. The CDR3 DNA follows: TGTGCCAGCAGTTTTAGTGAGACAGATACGCAGTATTTT. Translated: CASSFSETDTQYF. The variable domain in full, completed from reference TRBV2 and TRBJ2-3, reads EPEVTQTPSHQVTQMGQEVILRCVPISNHLYFYWYRQILGQKVEFLVSFYNNEISEKSEIFDDQFSVERPDGSNFTLKIRSTKLEDSAMYFCASSFSETDTQYFGPGTRLTVL.

The CDR3 DNA reads as TGTGCCATCAGTCAACAATTGAACACTGAAGCTTTCTTT. It specifies CAISQQLNTEAFF. The chain combines TRBV10-3 with TRBJ1-1; the D is unclear. V dropped 5 bases and J dropped 0 bases, with 7 bases sitting between them. Germline V gene data show CDR1 as ENHRY and CDR2 as SYGVKD. The CDR3 has 13 residues.

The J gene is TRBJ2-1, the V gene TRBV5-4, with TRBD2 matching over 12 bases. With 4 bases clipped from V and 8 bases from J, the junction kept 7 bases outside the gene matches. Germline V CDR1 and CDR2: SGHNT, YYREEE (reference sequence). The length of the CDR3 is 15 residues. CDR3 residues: CASSPAGTSGHEQFF. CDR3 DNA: TGTGCCAGCAGCCCCGCCGGGACTAGCGGGCATGAGCAGTTCTTC.

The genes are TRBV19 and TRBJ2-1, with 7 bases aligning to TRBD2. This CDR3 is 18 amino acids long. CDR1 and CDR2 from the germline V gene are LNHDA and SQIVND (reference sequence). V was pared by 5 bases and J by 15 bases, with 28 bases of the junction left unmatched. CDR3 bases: TGTGCCAGTAGTCGGGCTAGCGGAACTACAATGAGCAGTTCTTTTCCGTTCTTC. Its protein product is CASSRASGTTMSSSFPFF.

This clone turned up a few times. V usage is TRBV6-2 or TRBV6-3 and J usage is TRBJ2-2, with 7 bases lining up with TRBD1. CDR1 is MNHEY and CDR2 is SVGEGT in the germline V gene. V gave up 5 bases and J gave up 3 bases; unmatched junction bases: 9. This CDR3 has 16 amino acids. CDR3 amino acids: CASSPHKGADTGELFF. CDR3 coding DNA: TGTGCCAGCAGTCCACACAAGGGGGCCGACACCGGGGAGCTGTTTTTT.

CDR3 DNA sequence: TGTGCCACCAGTGATCCTGCTACCTCTTACAATGAGCAGTTCTTC. Its translation: CATSDPATSYNEQFF. The V call is TRBV24-1, the J call TRBJ2-1; no reliable D call. V was clipped by 3 bases and J by 4 bases, with 12 bases between them. Germline CDR1 reads KGHDR; CDR2 reads SFDVKD. This CDR3 is 15 amino acids long.